Below are 2 T cell receptor beta chains sequenced from a single sample in a study of blood T cell repertoires in COVID-19. Clones were read by immunoSEQ multiplex PCR, and TCRdb kept only the in-frame ones, dropping some. The table includes approximately 60,000 clones, 75% to 80% detected once. The sequencing sample was made of peripheral blood. These receptors came from a woman of 80 years or more with acute or convalescent COVID-19.

The chain joins TRBV2 to TRBJ1-1, with D tentatively TRBD1 (5 bases). In germline, CDR1 is SNHLY, CDR2 FYNNEI. The V end lost 2 bases, the J end lost 2 bases, and 6 bases lay between the germline ends. The CDR3 is 13 amino acids. The CDR3: CASSEWTNTEAFF. The CDR3 DNA reads TGTGCCAGCAGTGAATGGACAAACACTGAAGCTTTCTTT.

The rearrangement joins TRBV19 to TRBJ1-2; D gene ambiguous. The V gene lost 3 bases and the J gene lost 6 bases, with 14 bases spanning the gap. The CDR3 loop spans 14 amino acids. Germline V gene sequence: CDR1 LNHDA, CDR2 SQIVND (reference sequence). DNA for the CDR3: TGTGCCAGTAGTATGTGGAAGGGAGTCGATGGCTACACCTTC. This translates into CASSMWKGVDGYTF.